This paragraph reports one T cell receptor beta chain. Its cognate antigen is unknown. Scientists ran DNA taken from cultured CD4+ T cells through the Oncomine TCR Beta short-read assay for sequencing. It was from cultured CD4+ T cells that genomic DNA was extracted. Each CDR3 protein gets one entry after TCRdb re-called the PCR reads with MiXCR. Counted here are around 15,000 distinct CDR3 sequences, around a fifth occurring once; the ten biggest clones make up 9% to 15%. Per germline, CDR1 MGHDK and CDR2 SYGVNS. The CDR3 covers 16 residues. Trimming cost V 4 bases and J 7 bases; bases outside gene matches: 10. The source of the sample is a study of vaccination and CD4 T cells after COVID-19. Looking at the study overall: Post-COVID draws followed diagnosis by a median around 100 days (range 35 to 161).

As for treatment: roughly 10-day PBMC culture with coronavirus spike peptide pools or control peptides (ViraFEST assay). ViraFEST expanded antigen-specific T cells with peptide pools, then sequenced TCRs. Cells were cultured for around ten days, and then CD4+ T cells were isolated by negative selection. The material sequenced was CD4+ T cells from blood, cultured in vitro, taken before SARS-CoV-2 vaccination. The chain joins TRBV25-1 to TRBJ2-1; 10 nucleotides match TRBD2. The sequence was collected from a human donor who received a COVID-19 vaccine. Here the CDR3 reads CASSGTAGGHINEQFF. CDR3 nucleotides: TGTGCCAGCAGTGGGACAGCGGGGGGGCATATAAATGAGCAGTTCTTC.